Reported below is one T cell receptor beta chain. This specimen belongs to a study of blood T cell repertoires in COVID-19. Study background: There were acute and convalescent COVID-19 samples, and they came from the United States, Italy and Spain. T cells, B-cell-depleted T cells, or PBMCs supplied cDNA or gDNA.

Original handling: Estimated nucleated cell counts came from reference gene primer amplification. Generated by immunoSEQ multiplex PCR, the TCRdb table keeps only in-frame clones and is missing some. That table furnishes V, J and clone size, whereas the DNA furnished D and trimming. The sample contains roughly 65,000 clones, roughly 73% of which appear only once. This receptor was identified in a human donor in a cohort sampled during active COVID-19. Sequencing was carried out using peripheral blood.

The CDR3 here is CASSEGTGWNEQYF. In nucleotides, the CDR3 is TGCGCCAGCAGTGAAGGGACAGGGTGGAACGAGCAGTACTTC. The chain has TRBV10-1 and TRBJ2-7; 9 positions match TRBD1. Germline lookup yields CDR1 WNHNN and CDR2 SYGVQD (reference sequence). Germline trimming cut 3 bases from V and 5 bases from J; bases unmatched to any gene: 5. This CDR3 is built from 14 residues.